One sample yielded the 30 T cell receptor beta chains listed below, sequenced in a study of shared clonotypes between healthy human individuals. Profiling relied on immunoSEQ multiplex PCR, and the TCRdb table lists in-frame clones only, not all of them. The sample consists of 1.4 million to 1.5 million clones, about 96% of them appearing once. Material for sequencing was naive CD4+ T cells sorted from blood. Subset defined: CD45RA+ positively selected. Receptors originate from a man aged 25 to 40 in good health.

Regarding this clone: This sample includes further DNA sequences coding for the same CDR3. The CDR3 region is CASSLDRGNQPQHF. CDR3 DNA sequence: TGTGCCAGTAGTCTCGACAGGGGCAATCAGCCCCAGCATTTT. The chain joins TRBV19 to TRBJ1-5, with 7 bases aligning to TRBD1. V was pared by 5 bases and J by 2 bases, with 3 bases of the junction left unmatched. The CDR3 totals 14 residues. Germline lookup yields CDR1 LNHDA and CDR2 SQIVND (reference sequence).

The V and J genes are TRBV7-2 and TRBJ2-7; 7 positions match TRBD1. The CDR3 consists of 16 residues. The germline V gene has CDR1 SGHTA and CDR2 FQGNSA. V shed 0 bases and J 3 bases; nucleotides not matched to a gene: 8. The CDR3 coding sequence is TGTGCCAGCAGCTTAGCCTCAGGGACAGTCTACTACGAGCAGTACTTC. Residues: CASSLASGTVYYEQYF.

CDR3 in amino acids: CASSETFSRGGLYF. CDR3 nucleotides: TGTGCCAGCAGCGAAACCTTTTCGCGGGGAGGGCTGTACTTC. V usage is TRBV14 and J usage is TRBJ2-7, with 7 bases aligning to TRBD2. V shed 5 bases and J 12 bases; nucleotides not matched to a gene: 16. Germline CDR1 and CDR2: SGHDN and FVKESK. This CDR3 is 14 amino acids long.

The chain joins TRBV7-9 to TRBJ2-3; TRBD2 agrees at 9 bases. Germline loops: CDR1 SEHNR, CDR2 FQNEAQ (reference sequence). The CDR3 covers 17 residues. Trimming removed 4 bases from V and 1 base from J; junction bases left unmatched: 9. This CDR3 is CASSSIHKREGTDTQYF. CDR3 bases: TGTGCCAGCAGCTCGATTCACAAGCGGGAGGGCACAGATACGCAGTATTTT.

This clone was seen once. The chain combines TRBV18 with TRBJ2-3; perhaps TRBD1 as D (5 bases). Germline V gene sequence: CDR1 KGHSH, CDR2 LQKENI. This CDR3 is built from 16 residues. V was cut by 3 bases and J by 2 bases, with 15 bases left in between. Here the CDR3 DNA reads TGTGCCAGCTCACCTTACCGACAGCGCAACACAGATACGCAGTATTTT. Translating gives CASSPYRQRNTDTQYF.

Turning to this clone: Germline and junction disagree at one end, which may indicate a read error. The chain has TRBV9 and TRBJ2-3; D not resolved. Germline CDR1 SGDLS, CDR2 YYNGEE. This CDR3 spans 14 amino acids. This chain's CDR3 is CASNVVPSADTQYF. In DNA, the CDR3 is TGTGCCAGCAACGTAGTCCCCTCAGCAGATACGCAGTATTTT. The variable domain in full, with the rest retrieved from reference TRBV9 and TRBJ2-3, is DSGVTQTPKHLITATGQRVTLRCSPRSGDLSVYWYQQSLDQGLQFLIQYYNGEERAKGNILERFSAQQFPDLHSELNLSSLELGDSALYFCASNVVPSADTQYFGPGTRLTVL.

The chain uses TRBV9 and TRBJ2-7; a possible D gene is TRBD2 (6 bases). Looked up from germline, CDR1 is SGDLS and CDR2 is YYNGEE. The CDR3 spans 19 residues. V was trimmed by 1 base and J by 3 bases, leaving 26 bases between them. The CDR3 region is CASSVWFRGLTGSCYEQYF. CDR3 coding DNA: TGTGCCAGCAGCGTATGGTTTCGGGGACTCACGGGAAGTTGCTACGAGCAGTACTTC.

The V call is TRBV6-1, the J call TRBJ2-7, with D hard to call. Germline V gives CDR1 MNHNS, CDR2 SASEGT. CDR3 length equals 10 residues. V was pared by 5 bases and J by 5 bases, with 4 bases between. The CDR3 region is CASSYHEQYF. CDR3 in DNA: TGTGCCAGCAGTTACCACGAGCAGTACTTC.

The gene calls are TRBV7-2 and TRBJ2-7, with TRBD2 as a possible D gene (5 bases). The germline gives CDR1 SGHTA, CDR2 FQGNSA. V was cut by 2 bases and J by 3 bases, with 26 bases left in between. The CDR3 runs 19 residues. CDR3 nucleotide sequence: TGTGCCAGCAGCTTATATGCTGCTGGTGGGAGAGGGTCTCTCTACGAGCAGTACTTC. Translating it yields CASSLYAAGGRGSLYEQYF. Using reference TRBV7-2 and TRBJ2-7 for the parts outside the CDR3, the full variable domain is GAGVSQSPSNKVTEKGKDVELRCDPISGHTALYWYRQSLGQGLEFLIYFQGNSAPDKSGLPSDRFSAERTGGSVSTLTIQRTQQEDSAVYLCASSLYAAGGRGSLYEQYFGPGTRLTVT.

The chain links TRBV6-4 to TRBJ1-2, with a tentative D call TRBD1 (6 bases). Deletions cut 3 bases from V and 3 bases from J, with 20 bases between. The CDR3 is made up of 17 amino acids. Germline-derived CDR1 and CDR2 are MRHNA and SNTAGT. In DNA, the CDR3 is TGTGCCAGCAGTGAAGTGGCTTCAGGGGTCGGAGACTATGGCTACACCTTC. It translates to CASSEVASGVGDYGYTF.

This clone was seen only a few times. Other nucleotide sequences from this sample produce the same CDR3. The rearrangement joins TRBV19 to TRBJ1-1; D uncertain. This CDR3 is 11 amino acids long. Trimming took 4 bases from V and 1 from J, leaving 1 base between them. Germline V lookup: CDR1 LNHDA, CDR2 SQIVND (reference sequence). The CDR3 DNA reads TGTGCCAGTAGTAAGAACACTGAAGCTTTCTTT. It encodes CASSKNTEAFF.

This chain uses TRBV4-3 with TRBJ2-2; 10 nucleotides match TRBD2. CDR1 and CDR2 (germline): LGHNA, YSLEER. J gave up 7 bases and V 5 bases, and 7 bases lay outside the gene matches. CDR3 length: 15 residues. The CDR3 DNA sequence: TGCGCCAGCAGCTTGGGCCTAGCGGGAGTCGGGGAGCTGTTTTTT. Its translation is CASSLGLAGVGELFF.

The chain links TRBV5-1 to TRBJ1-1; D gene unclear. Trimming removed 3 bases at V and 0 bases at J, with 12 bases between. The CDR3 contains 15 residues. The germline V gene has CDR1 SGHRS and CDR2 YFSETQ. The chain's CDR3 is CASSSGRAVNTEAFF. The DNA of the CDR3 is TGCGCCAGCAGCTCGGGTCGGGCCGTGAACACTGAAGCTTTCTTT. Complete variable domain (other parts from reference TRBV5-1 and TRBJ1-1): KAGVTQTPRYLIKTRGQQVTLSCSPISGHRSVSWYQQTPGQGLQFLFEYFSETQRNKGNFPGRFSGRQFSNSRSEMNVSTLELGDSALYLCASSSGRAVNTEAFFGQGTRLTVV.

This clone has a single count. The chain employs TRBV27 and TRBJ2-1, with TRBD2 matching over 13 bases. V lost 5 bases to trimming and J lost 4 bases; unmatched junction nucleotides: 5. There are 16 residues in the CDR3. In germline, CDR1 is MNHEY, CDR2 SMNVEV (reference sequence). This CDR3 reads CASSPGTSGAYNEQFF. The DNA of the CDR3 is TGTGCCAGCAGTCCCGGGACTAGCGGGGCTTACAATGAGCAGTTCTTC.

This chain joins TRBV15 and TRBJ2-1, with D hard to call. The CDR3 has 15 amino acids. Germline V gene lookup returns CDR1 LNHNV and CDR2 YYDKDF (reference sequence). V lost 3 bases to trimming and J lost 9 bases, with 18 bases between them. For the CDR3, the DNA is TGTGCCACCAGCAGGGCCTCTGAAGGGAACGGTGAGCAGTTCTTC. This gives the protein CATSRASEGNGEQFF.

V and J are TRBV19 and TRBJ2-1; 9 nucleotides align to TRBD2. V lost 3 bases, J lost 7 bases, and 4 bases stayed unmatched. Germline lookup yields CDR1 LNHDA and CDR2 SQIVND (reference sequence). The CDR3 extends over 14 amino acids. CDR3 amino acids: CASSILAGRNEQFF. The CDR3 region has the DNA TGTGCCAGTAGTATCCTAGCGGGGAGGAATGAGCAGTTCTTC.

The V and J genes are TRBV9 and TRBJ2-3; 7 bases align to TRBD1. CDR1 is SGDLS and CDR2 is YYNGEE in the germline V gene. The J segment lost 0 bases and the V segment lost 3 bases, leaving 4 bases of the junction unmatched. CDR3 size: 15 residues. The CDR3 DNA reads as TGTGCCAGCAGCGCCGACAGGGCTAGCACAGATACGCAGTATTTT. This gives the protein CASSADRASTDTQYF.

As to this clone: Other DNA sequences within the sample encode an identical CDR3. Here the CDR3 reads CASSRELGDTQYF. Written as DNA, the CDR3 is TGTGCCAGCTCACGGGAGTTGGGAGATACGCAGTATTTT. The genes are TRBV18 and TRBJ2-3; a weak D match, TRBD2 (5 bases). Germline V gene sequence: CDR1 KGHSH, CDR2 LQKENI. This CDR3 is 13 amino acids long. V was trimmed by 4 bases and J by 5 bases, leaving 10 bases between them.

The chain is built from TRBV6-5 and TRBJ2-2, with D possibly being TRBD2 (6 bases). V was cut by 10 bases and J by 4 bases, with 10 bases left in between. This CDR3 comprises 12 residues. Germline loops: CDR1 MNHEY, CDR2 SVGAGI. CDR3 in amino acids: CATWEVTGELFF. The DNA of the CDR3 is TGTGCCACCTGGGAGGTCACCGGGGAGCTGTTTTTT.

The chain uses TRBV7-8 and TRBJ2-7; no firm D call. V was pared by 1 base and J by 3 bases, with 10 bases between. The CDR3 contains 14 residues. Germline V gene data show CDR1 as SGHVS and CDR2 as FQNEAQ. The CDR3 loop reads CASSLGHRNYEQYF. The DNA of the CDR3 is TGTGCCAGCAGCTTAGGTCACAGAAACTACGAGCAGTACTTC. Looking up the rest from reference TRBV7-8 and TRBJ2-7 gives the full variable domain: GAGVSQSPRYKVAKRGQDVALRCDPISGHVSLFWYQQALGQGPEFLTYFQNEAQLDKSGLPSDRFFAERPEGSVSTLKIQRTQQEDSAVYLCASSLGHRNYEQYFGPGTRLTVT.

The chain joins TRBV27 to TRBJ1-5, with D possibly being TRBD1 (6 bases). The CDR3 sequence is 13 residues long. Germline V CDR1 and CDR2: MNHEY, SMNVEV (reference sequence). V was clipped by 4 bases and J by 7 bases, with 11 bases between them. CDR3 nucleotide sequence: TGTGCCAGCAGTTGGGACATTAGACAGCCCCAGCATTTT. Residues: CASSWDIRQPQHF.

The rearrangement links TRBV10-3 to TRBJ2-3; D could derive from TRBD1 or TRBD2 (5 bases each). V lost 7 bases to trimming and J lost 6 bases, with 14 bases between them. The CDR3 totals 13 residues. Germline lookup yields CDR1 ENHRY and CDR2 SYGVKD. The CDR3 reads CAINEQEADTQYF. As DNA, the CDR3 is TGTGCCATCAACGAACAGGAGGCCGATACGCAGTATTTT.

The J gene is TRBJ2-1, the V gene TRBV5-6; D unclear. The CDR3 is 15 residues long. V was cut by 2 bases and J by 0 bases, with 9 bases left in between. Germline CDR1 is SGHDT and CDR2 is YYEEEE. The chain's CDR3 is CASSFRASSYNEQFF. Here the CDR3 DNA reads TGTGCCAGCAGCTTTCGGGCGAGCTCCTACAATGAGCAGTTCTTC.

The chain carries TRBV7-2 and TRBJ2-5; the D gene is possibly TRBD1 (6 bases). The CDR3 extends over 13 amino acids. With 3 bases removed from V and 6 bases from J, the gap between germline ends came to 11 bases. Germline V lookup: CDR1 SGHTA, CDR2 FQGNSA. The CDR3 bases are TGTGCCAGCAGCTTCACAGGGTTGCAGACCCAGTACTTC. Its protein is CASSFTGLQTQYF.

This chain connects TRBV6-1 to TRBJ1-5, with 7 bases aligning to TRBD1. This CDR3 has 12 residues. V shed 11 bases, J shed 3 bases, and the junction held 4 bases outside the gene matches. Germline loops: CDR1 MNHNS, CDR2 SASEGT. CDR3: CAGGTDNQPQHF. CDR3 DNA sequence: TGTGCCGGAGGGACAGACAATCAGCCCCAGCATTTT.

The chain uses TRBV9 and TRBJ2-7; 12 bases line up with TRBD2. This CDR3 is built from 15 residues. Per the germline V gene, CDR1 is SGDLS and CDR2 is YYNGEE. Unmatched junction bases numbered 3, after V lost 1 base and J lost 4 bases. The CDR3 bases are TGTGCCAGCAGCGTATCGACTAGCGGGAGTTACGAGCAGTACTTC. This gives the protein CASSVSTSGSYEQYF.

About this clone itself: Other DNA sequences from this sample encode an identical CDR3 as well. The CDR3 nucleotides read TGTGCCAGCAGCCTGACCGGGACAGGGGTATCCTACGAGCAGTACTTC. Its translation is CASSLTGTGVSYEQYF. The chain carries TRBV7-2 and TRBJ2-7; 10 nucleotides align to TRBD1. CDR1 SGHTA and CDR2 FQGNSA come from the germline V gene. J gave up 1 base and V 5 bases, and 8 bases lay outside the gene matches. This CDR3 is 16 amino acids long.

The count of this clone is one. V gene TRBV19 combines with J gene TRBJ2-7; either TRBD1 or TRBD2 may supply D (5 bases each). The CDR3 totals 14 residues. Germline CDR1 reads LNHDA; CDR2 reads SQIVND (reference sequence). Trimming took 8 bases from V and 6 from J, leaving 20 bases between them. The CDR3 DNA follows: TGTGCCAGTGCTGCACCGGGACCCAGCGCCGAGCAGTACTTC. It encodes CASAAPGPSAEQYF.

This CDR3 reads CASSLDSASTGELFF. In DNA, the CDR3 is TGCGCCAGCAGCTTGGACAGTGCGAGCACCGGGGAGCTGTTTTTT. The chain links TRBV5-1 to TRBJ2-2; D is unresolved. The CDR3 spans 15 residues. Trimming pared 0 bases from V and 4 bases from J, leaving 10 bases between. The V gene's germline CDR1 is SGHRS and CDR2 YFSETQ.

The rearrangement joins TRBV9 to TRBJ2-7; D is perhaps TRBD1 or TRBD2 (6 bases each). Trimming shortened V by 3 bases and J by 3 bases, and 13 bases separated the two germline ends. Germline CDR1 reads SGDLS; CDR2 reads YYNGEE. The CDR3 has 14 amino acids. CDR3 DNA sequence: TGTGCCAGCAGCGCAGGGGCGGGGCACTACGAGCAGTACTTC. This encodes CASSAGAGHYEQYF.